Given below is one TCR beta chain in context. The antigen is not known. Donors were all healthy Caucasians. This entry comes from a study of identical twins. Study-wide points: For cord blood, abundant beta clonotypes had fewer insertions, unlike memory repertoires, which showed none. Models underestimated how often monozygotic twins shared out-of-frame TCR alpha. Twins showed weaker excess sharing in their beta out-of-frame sequences.

Germline V CDR1 and CDR2: LGHNA, YSLEER. With 0 bases removed from V and 0 bases from J, the gap between germline ends came to 13 bases. This CDR3 has 17 residues. TCRdb reprocessed the 5' RACE reads via MiXCR and lists one record per CDR3 protein. The data hold approximately 620,000 distinct CDR3 sequences, with over 8.5% observed a single time. A further study also used this sample, focusing on yellow fever vaccine responses in identical twins.

V is TRBV4-3 and J is TRBJ2-3, with D unresolved. This receptor was taken from a woman aged 18-29 years in good health. Sample: PBMCs. The CDR3 nucleotides are TGCGCCAGCAGCCAAGATTTGGCGGCGGACAGCACAGATACGCAGTATTTT. It is translated as CASSQDLAADSTDTQYF.